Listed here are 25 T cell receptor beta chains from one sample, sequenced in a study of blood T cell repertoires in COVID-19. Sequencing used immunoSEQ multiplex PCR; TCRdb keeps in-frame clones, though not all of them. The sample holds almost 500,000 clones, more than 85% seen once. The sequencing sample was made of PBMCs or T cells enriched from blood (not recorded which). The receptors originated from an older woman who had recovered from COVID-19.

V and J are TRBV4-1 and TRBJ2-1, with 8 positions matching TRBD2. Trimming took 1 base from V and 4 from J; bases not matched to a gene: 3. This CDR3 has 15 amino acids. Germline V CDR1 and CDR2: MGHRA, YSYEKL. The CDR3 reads CASSQVSGVYNEQFF. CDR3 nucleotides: TGCGCCAGCAGCCAAGTTAGCGGGGTTTACAATGAGCAGTTCTTC.

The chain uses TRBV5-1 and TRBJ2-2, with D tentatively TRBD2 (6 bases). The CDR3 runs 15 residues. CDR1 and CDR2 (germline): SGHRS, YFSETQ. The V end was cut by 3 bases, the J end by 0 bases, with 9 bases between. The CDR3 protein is CASSSGLTNTGELFF. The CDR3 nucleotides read TGCGCCAGCAGCTCCGGACTAACGAACACCGGGGAGCTGTTTTTT.

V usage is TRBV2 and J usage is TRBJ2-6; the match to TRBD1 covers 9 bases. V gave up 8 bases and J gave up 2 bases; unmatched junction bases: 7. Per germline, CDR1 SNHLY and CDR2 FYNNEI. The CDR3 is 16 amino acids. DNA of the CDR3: TGTGCCAGCGGACGGGGACAGGGAGCTGGGGCCAACGTCCTGACTTTC. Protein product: CASGRGQGAGANVLTF.

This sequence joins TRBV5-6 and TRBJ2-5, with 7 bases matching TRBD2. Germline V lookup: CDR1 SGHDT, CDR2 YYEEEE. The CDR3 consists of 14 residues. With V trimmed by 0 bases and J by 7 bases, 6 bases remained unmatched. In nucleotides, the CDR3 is TGTGCCAGCAGCTTGGTTCCGGGGGAGGGGACCCAGTACTTC. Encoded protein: CASSLVPGEGTQYF.

CDR3 bases: TGCGCCAGCAGCTTGGCAGCGGTAGCGGGGATCAATGAGCAGTTCTTC. Residues: CASSLAAVAGINEQFF. The rearrangement joins TRBV5-1 to TRBJ2-1, with 8 bases that match TRBD2. After removal of 0 bases from V and 6 bases from J, the junction contained 8 bases not matched to a gene. The V gene's germline CDR1 is SGHRS and CDR2 YFSETQ. There are 16 residues in the CDR3.

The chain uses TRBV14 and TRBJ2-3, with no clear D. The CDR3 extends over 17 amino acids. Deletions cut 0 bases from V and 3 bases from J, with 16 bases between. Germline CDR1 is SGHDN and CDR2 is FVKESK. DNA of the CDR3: TGTGCCAGCAGCCAAGATCCCTTAAATCCCCTGACAGATACGCAGTATTTT. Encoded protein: CASSQDPLNPLTDTQYF.

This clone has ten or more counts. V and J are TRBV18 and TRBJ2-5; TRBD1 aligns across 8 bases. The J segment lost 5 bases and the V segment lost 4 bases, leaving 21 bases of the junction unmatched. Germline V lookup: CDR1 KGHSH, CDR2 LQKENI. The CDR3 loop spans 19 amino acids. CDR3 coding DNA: TGTGCCAGCTCACTAGCCACCGGGACAGGCCGCTCAAATCGGGAGACCCAGTACTTC. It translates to CASSLATGTGRSNRETQYF. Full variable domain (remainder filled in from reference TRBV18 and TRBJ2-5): NAGVMQNPRHLVRRRGQEARLRCSPMKGHSHVYWYRQLPEEGLKFMVYLQKENIIDESGMPKERFSAEFPKEGPSILRIQQVVRGDSAAYFCASSLATGTGRSNRETQYFGPGTRLLVL.

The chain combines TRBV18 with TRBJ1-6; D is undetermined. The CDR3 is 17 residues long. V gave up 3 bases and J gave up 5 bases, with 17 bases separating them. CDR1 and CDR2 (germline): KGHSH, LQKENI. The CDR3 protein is CASSPSPWPQDNSPLHF. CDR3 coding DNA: TGTGCCAGCTCACCGTCGCCCTGGCCCCAGGATAATTCACCCCTCCACTTT.

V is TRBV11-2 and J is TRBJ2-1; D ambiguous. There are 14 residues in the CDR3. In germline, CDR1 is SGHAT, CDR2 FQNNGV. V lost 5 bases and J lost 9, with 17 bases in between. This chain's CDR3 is CASSNVPSSREQFF. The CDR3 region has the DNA TGTGCCAGCAGCAATGTACCCAGTTCTCGTGAGCAGTTCTTC.

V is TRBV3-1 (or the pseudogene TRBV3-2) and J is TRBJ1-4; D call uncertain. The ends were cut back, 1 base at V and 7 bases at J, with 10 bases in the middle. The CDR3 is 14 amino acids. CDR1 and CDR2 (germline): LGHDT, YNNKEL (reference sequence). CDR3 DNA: TGTGCCAGCAGCCAAGGCGTGCCGGGTGAAAAACTGTTTTTT. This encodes CASSQGVPGEKLFF.

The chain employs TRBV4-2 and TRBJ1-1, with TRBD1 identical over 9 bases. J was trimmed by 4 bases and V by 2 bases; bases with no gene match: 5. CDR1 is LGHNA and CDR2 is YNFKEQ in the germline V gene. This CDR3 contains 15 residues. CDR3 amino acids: CASSQLQGASTEAFF. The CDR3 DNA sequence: TGTGCCAGCAGCCAACTACAGGGGGCTAGCACTGAAGCTTTCTTT.

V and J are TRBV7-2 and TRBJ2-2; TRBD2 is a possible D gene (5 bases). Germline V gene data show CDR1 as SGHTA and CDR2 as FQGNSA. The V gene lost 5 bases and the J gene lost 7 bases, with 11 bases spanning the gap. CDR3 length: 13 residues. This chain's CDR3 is CASSLHGVGELFF. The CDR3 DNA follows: TGTGCCAGCAGCCTTCACGGGGTCGGGGAGCTGTTTTTT. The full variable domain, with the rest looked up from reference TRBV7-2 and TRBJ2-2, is GAGVSQSPSNKVTEKGKDVELRCDPISGHTALYWYRQSLGQGLEFLIYFQGNSAPDKSGLPSDRFSAERTGGSVSTLTIQRTQQEDSAVYLCASSLHGVGELFFGEGSRLTVL.

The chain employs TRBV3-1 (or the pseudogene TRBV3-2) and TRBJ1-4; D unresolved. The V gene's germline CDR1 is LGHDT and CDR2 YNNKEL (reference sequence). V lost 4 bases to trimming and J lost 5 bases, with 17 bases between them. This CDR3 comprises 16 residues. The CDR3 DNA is TGTGCCAGCAGCCGAGCGGCAGCCCTACTGAATGAAAAACTGTTTTTT. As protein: CASSRAAALLNEKLFF.

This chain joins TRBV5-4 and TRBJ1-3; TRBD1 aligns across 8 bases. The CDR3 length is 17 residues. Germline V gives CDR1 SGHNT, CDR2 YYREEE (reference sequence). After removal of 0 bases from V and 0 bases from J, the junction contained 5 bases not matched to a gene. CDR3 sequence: CASSLESTGGSGNTIYF. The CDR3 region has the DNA TGTGCCAGCAGCTTGGAGTCAACAGGGGGCTCTGGAAACACCATATATTTT.

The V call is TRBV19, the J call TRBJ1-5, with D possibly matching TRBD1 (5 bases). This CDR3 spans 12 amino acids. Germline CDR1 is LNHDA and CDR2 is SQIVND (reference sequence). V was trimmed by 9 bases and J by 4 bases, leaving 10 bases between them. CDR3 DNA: TGTGCCAGCCAGGGAGGTAATCAGCCCCAGCATTTT. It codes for CASQGGNQPQHF.

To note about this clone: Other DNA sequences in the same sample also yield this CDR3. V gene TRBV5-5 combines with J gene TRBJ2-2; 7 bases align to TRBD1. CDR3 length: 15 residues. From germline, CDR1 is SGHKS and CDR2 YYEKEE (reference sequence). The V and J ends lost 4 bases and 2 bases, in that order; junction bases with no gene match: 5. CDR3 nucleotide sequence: TGTGCCAGCAGCCCGCGACAGGGTAACACCGGGGAGCTGTTTTTT. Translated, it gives CASSPRQGNTGELFF.

The DNA of the CDR3 is TGTGCCAGCAGTTATGGTCCACTCACGGGGTCACCCCTCCACTTT. Translated, it gives CASSYGPLTGSPLHF. The J gene is TRBJ1-6, the V gene TRBV6-5; D is undetermined. The CDR3 contains 15 residues. The germline CDR1 and CDR2 sequences are MNHEY and SVGAGI. V was pared by 3 bases and J by 10 bases, with 16 bases between.

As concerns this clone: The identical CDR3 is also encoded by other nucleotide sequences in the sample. The CDR3 sequence is CASSIRTGSNQPQHF. CDR3 DNA: TGTGCCAGTAGTATTAGGACAGGTAGCAATCAGCCCCAGCATTTT. The chain carries TRBV19 and TRBJ1-5; 7 positions agree with TRBD1. V shed 3 bases, J shed 0 bases, and the junction held 2 bases outside the gene matches. The germline V gene encodes CDR1 LNHDA and CDR2 SQIVND (reference sequence). The CDR3 loop spans 15 amino acids.

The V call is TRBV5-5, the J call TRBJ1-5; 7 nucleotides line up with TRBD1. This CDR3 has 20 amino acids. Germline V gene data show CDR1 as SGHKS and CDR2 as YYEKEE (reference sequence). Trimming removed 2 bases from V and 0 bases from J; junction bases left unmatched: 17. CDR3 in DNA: TGTGCCAGCAGCTTCGATCCCGGGACAGACTCAACCGTTAGCAATCAGCCCCAGCATTTT. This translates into CASSFDPGTDSTVSNQPQHF.

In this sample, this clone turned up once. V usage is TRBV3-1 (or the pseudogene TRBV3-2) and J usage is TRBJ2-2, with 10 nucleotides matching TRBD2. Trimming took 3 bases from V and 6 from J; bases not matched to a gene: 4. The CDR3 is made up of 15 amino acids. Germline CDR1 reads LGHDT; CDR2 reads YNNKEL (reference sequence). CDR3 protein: CASSHTSGVAGELFF. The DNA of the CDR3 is TGTGCCAGCAGCCATACTAGCGGGGTCGCCGGGGAGCTGTTTTTT.

The CDR3 DNA reads TGTGCCACCAGGGGGGGGACTAGCGGGGAGTATAGGTATGAGCAGTTCTTC. It encodes CATRGGTSGEYRYEQFF. The chain has TRBV24-1 and TRBJ2-1; 13 positions agree with TRBD2. The CDR3 covers 17 residues. After removal of 7 bases from V and 8 bases from J, the junction contained 13 bases not matched to a gene. The germline V gene has CDR1 KGHDR and CDR2 SFDVKD.

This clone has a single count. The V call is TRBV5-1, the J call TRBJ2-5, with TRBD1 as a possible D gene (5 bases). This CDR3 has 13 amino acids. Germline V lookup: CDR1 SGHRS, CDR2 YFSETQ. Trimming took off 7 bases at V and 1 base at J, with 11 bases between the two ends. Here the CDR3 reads CASADILQETQYF. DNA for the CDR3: TGCGCCAGCGCGGACATCCTCCAAGAGACCCAGTACTTC.

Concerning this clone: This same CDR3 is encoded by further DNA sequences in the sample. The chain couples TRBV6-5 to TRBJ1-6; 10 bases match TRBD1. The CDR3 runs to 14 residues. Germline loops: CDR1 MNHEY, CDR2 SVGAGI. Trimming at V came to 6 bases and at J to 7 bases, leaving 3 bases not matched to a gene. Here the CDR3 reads CASSLGQGNSPLHF. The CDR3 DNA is TGTGCCAGCAGCCTGGGACAGGGGAATTCACCCCTCCACTTT.

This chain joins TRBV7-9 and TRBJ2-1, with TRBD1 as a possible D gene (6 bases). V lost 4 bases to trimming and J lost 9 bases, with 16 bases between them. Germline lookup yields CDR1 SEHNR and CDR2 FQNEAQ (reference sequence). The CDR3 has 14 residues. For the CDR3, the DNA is TGTGCCAGCAGCTATGACAGGATTACAACTGAGCAGTTCTTC. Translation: CASSYDRITTEQFF.

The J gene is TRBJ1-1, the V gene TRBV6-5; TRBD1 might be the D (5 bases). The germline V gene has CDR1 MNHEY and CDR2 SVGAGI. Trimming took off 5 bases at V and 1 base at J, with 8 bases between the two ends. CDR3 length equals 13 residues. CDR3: CASSTQGNTEAFF. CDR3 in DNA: TGTGCCAGCAGTACTCAGGGGAACACTGAAGCTTTCTTT.